This T cell receptor beta chain was sequenced in a study of CD8+CD57+ T cells in acquired aplastic anemia. Study overall: DNA from sorted CD4+ and CD8+ cells averaged roughly 3.2 ug. Findings and caveats of the study: Researchers report that twenty-nine CD8+ CDR3 sequences appeared in both patients and controls. Between the patient and control groups, CD8+ Simpson's diversity did not differ significantly.

Patients sequenced had flow cytometry evidence of CD8+CD57+ cell expansion. Among the patients, all had severe acquired aplastic anemia. This CDR3 comprises 12 residues. CDR1 and CDR2 (germline): SQVTM, ANQGSEA. Unmatched junction bases numbered 9, after V lost 7 bases and J lost 8 bases. Profiling that covered TCR beta VDJ and CDR3 relied on genomic DNA as its template. TCRdb used MiXCR to reprocess the reads, holding one entry per CDR3 protein. This sample yields 100,000 to 150,000 distinct CDR3 sequences, of which roughly 40% are seen a single time; about 3% belongs to the top ten. To note about this clonotype: Its antigen is still unknown.

The sequence derives from a human donor with aplastic anemia. The rearrangement links TRBV29-1 to TRBJ1-2; 8 bases align to TRBD1. Sequencing was done on a sample of sorted CD4+, CD8+, or CD8+CD57+ T cells (not recorded which) from PBMCs. DNA for the CDR3: TGCAGCGCCACTCTGACAGGGGACGGCTACACCTTC. As protein: CSATLTGDGYTF. The entire variable domain, with the rest obtained from reference TRBV29-1 and TRBJ1-2, is as follows: SAVISQKPSRDICQRGTSLTIQCQVDSQVTMMFWYRQQPGQSLTLIATANQGSEATYESGFVIDKFPISRPNLTFSTLTVSNMSPEDSSIYLCSATLTGDGYTFGSGTRLTVV.